The TCR beta chain under discussion was sequenced for a study of control samples from healthy donors and cancer patients. TCRdb's copy holds only in-frame clones and misses some; the assay was immunoSEQ multiplex PCR. The sample has 100,000 to 150,000 clones, around 90% seen once. V shed 7 bases and J shed 0 bases, with 22 bases lying between them. CDR1 SNHLY and CDR2 FYNNEI come from the germline V gene. The CDR3 extends over 18 amino acids. Input material: blood. This chain uses TRBV2 with TRBJ1-3, with a possible D match to TRBD1 (5 bases). The TCR sequence derives from a man aged 18 to 30 in good health. The chain's CDR3 is CASKGRRQTFDSGNTIYF. Here the CDR3 DNA reads TGTGCCAGCAAGGGGAGGAGACAGACTTTTGACTCTGGAAACACCATATATTTT.